This T cell receptor beta chain emerged from a study of T cells in Graves' hyperthyroidism and ophthalmopathy. Study outcomes and limitations: Ophthalmopathy could be told apart from stable hyperthyroidism with a 13 V-J model.

RNA transcripts gave rise to amplified TCR beta CDR3 regions. The HTBI set primed first-round TCR CDR3 RT-PCR. TCRdb processed the multiplex PCR reads anew with MiXCR; each CDR3 protein has one entry. Of about 740,000 distinct CDR3 sequences in the sample, approximately 14% were seen once. The CDR3 extends over 15 amino acids. From germline, CDR1 is ENHRY and CDR2 SYGVKD. These patients, aged 18 to 65, had recently diagnosed hyperthyroidism lasting under 2 months. Details on this clonotype: Its antigen remains unidentified. Just one base apart from a much larger clone, this may be a read error.

The V gene is TRBV10-3, the J gene TRBJ2-1; 9 nucleotides align to TRBD1. The clonotype was recovered from a woman in her late teens or twenties with Graves' hyperthyroidism. Material: blood. The CDR3 spells CATSESGGQGMEQFF. The CDR3 bases are TGTGCCACCAGTGAGTCGGGGGGACAGGGAATGGAGCAGTTCTTC.